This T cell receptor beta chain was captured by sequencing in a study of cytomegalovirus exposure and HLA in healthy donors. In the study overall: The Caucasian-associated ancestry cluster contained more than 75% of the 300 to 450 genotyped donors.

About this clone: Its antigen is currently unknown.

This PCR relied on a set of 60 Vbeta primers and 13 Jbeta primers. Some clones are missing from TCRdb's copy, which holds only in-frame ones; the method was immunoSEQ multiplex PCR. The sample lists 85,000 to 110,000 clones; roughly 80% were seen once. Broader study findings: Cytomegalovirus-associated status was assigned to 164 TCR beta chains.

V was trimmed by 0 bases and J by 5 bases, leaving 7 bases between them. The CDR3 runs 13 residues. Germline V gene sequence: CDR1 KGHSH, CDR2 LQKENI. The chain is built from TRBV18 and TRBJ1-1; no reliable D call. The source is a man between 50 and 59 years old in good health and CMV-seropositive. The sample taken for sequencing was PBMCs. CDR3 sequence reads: CASSPPTGTEAFF. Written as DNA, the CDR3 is TGTGCCAGCTCACCACCAACCGGGACTGAAGCTTTCTTT.